This TCR beta chain was captured by sequencing in a study of glioma-infiltrating T cells after dendritic cell vaccination (dated by TCRdb to between 2015 and 2016). Regarding the study in general: The cohort comprised roughly 15 glioblastoma patients from Phase I and II dendritic cell vaccination trials, 9 newly diagnosed and 6 with recurrent disease. Between the early 2000s and the early 2010s, patients were given autologous tumor lysate-pulsed dendritic cell vaccination. To make the vaccine, monocyte-derived dendritic cells were cultured for under eight days with IL-4 and GM-CSF and then pulsed overnight with autologous tumor lysate. Three intradermal dendritic cell vaccine injections were administered to patients at biweekly intervals in the arm below the axilla. Deep sequencing of TCR beta CDR3 regions was used to quantify tumor-infiltrating lymphocyte content and compare tumor and blood repertoires in dendritic cell-vaccinated glioblastoma patients. Survival after dendritic cell vaccination was correlated with TCR sequencing metrics, such as TIL content and the overlap between tumor and blood repertoires.

A word on this clone: Which antigen it targets is not known. No base qualities exist here, and no much larger clone lies one base off it.

Using the immunoSEQ assay, TCRB CDR3 regions were amplified from roughly 2.1 micrograms of genomic DNA, or from all available DNA when less than that was on hand. Multiplex PCR used 60 forward primers for TCR V beta segments and 13 reverse primers for J beta segments. To estimate reads per starting template, synthetic control templates were spiked into each sample at limiting dilution. Reads of 87 bp were generated by sequencing on the Illumina HiSeq System. Regarding the original processing steps: PCR and sequencing errors were removed by a nearest neighbor algorithm that merged closely related sequences. TCR overlap was measured as the percentage of unique tumor TCR beta sequences that were also present in the peripheral blood of the same patient. Sourced from immuneACCESS, this table was stored by TCRdb with only in-frame sequences that have V and J called. A share of the clones is absent; for the studies checked, an unresolved V gene accounts for under half, and the remainder has no known explanation. V, J and clone size reflect that table, while D and trimming were determined from the DNA. The sample includes about 90,000 clones, with less than 90% observed a single time. The top ten constitute roughly 6.8% of the sample.

There are 13 amino acids in the CDR3, from cysteine to phenylalanine inclusive. The entry retains the CDR3 DNA only, 39 bases that are in frame from base 1. V is shortened by 4 bases, J by 4 bases, and the region joining them spans 11 bases. The germline V gene supplies CDR1 SGDLS and CDR2 YYNGEE. The sample's time point, from its label and the paper: after dendritic cell vaccination, including at tumor progression/relapse. To be selected, patients needed enough residual fresh-frozen tumor tissue and more than two years of available survival data. Molecular status otherwise varied across the glioblastoma patients, but none of them carried an isocitrate dehydrogenase mutation. PBMC were collected before vaccination, two weeks after the third vaccination, and at tumor progression if progression occurred. The Qiagen DNeasy Blood extraction Kit was used for extraction of genomic DNA. The full study reports these points: The cohort was small and heterogeneous, with few patients having full blood and tumor sets and even fewer initial-recurrent tumor pairs. The three-group TCR overlap response model was described as speculative and requiring prospective validation. No direct relationship between TCR clonality and survival was found, suggesting that a diverse polyclonal response may matter. Higher estimated pretreatment TIL content predicted longer time to progression and overall survival after dendritic cell vaccination.

The clonotype comes from a human donor with glioblastoma. The chain is encoded by TRBV9 joined to TRBJ2-5; TRBD2 could be the D gene, as 6 bases match. The starting material was blood, obtained after dendritic cell vaccination. The DNA sequence is given as TGTGCCAGCAGCACCTTGGGGGGAGAGACCCAGTACTTC. This codes for CASSTLGGETQYF. Outside the CDR3, residues come from the reference TRBV9 and TRBJ2-5 proteins, so the full variable domain is: DSGVTQTPKHLITATGQRVTLRCSPRSGDLSVYWYQQSLDQGLQFLIQYYNGEERAKGNILERFSAQQFPDLHSELNLSSLELGDSALYFCASSTLGGETQYFGPGTRLLVL.